This record looks at one T cell receptor beta chain sequence and its context. The data belong to a study of chemoradiotherapy in HPV16-positive cancers. Trimming took 1 base from V and 6 from J, leaving 22 bases between them. The germline gives CDR1 SGHDT, CDR2 YYEEEE. The CDR3 covers 17 residues. The table came from immunoSEQ multiplex PCR; TCRdb's copy has only in-frame clones and leaves some out. This table holds fewer than 2,500 clones, more than 70% found once. The TCR was taken from a human donor with HPV-associated anogenital cancer. This chain joins TRBV5-6 and TRBJ1-2, with D possibly TRBD1 on 5 matching bases. The specimen was tumor tissue, collected from a patient who underwent chemoradiotherapy. The CDR3 loop reads CASSLSLGRVGHDGYTF. CDR3 DNA: TGTGCCAGCAGCTTGAGTTTGGGCAGGGTCGGTCATGATGGCTACACCTTC.